The clone carrying this TCR beta chain has more than one count but fewer than ten. Its antigen is not known. This sample is part of a study of identical twins. Study outcomes and limitations: Carriage of fewer insertions was seen in abundant cord blood beta clonotypes, whereas memory repertoires showed none.

TCRdb recomputed calls from the 5' RACE reads with MiXCR, one row per CDR3 protein. The data hold a few hundred thousand distinct CDR3 sequences, with around 15% observed a single time. This sample also belongs to another study, concerning yellow fever vaccine responses in identical twins.

This receptor was identified in a woman younger than 30 in good health. Material: CD4+ T cells sorted from blood.

The CDR3 sequence: CASSVGRERTDTQYF. CDR3 coding DNA: TGTGCCAGCAGCGTAGGACGGGAGAGGACAGATACGCAGTATTTT. The rearrangement links TRBV9 to TRBJ2-3, with D maybe TRBD2 (6 bases). This CDR3 has 15 residues. Deletions cut 0 bases from V and 3 bases from J, with 11 bases between. Germline V CDR1 and CDR2: SGDLS, YYNGEE.